The 27 T cell receptor beta chains below all came from one sample that was sequenced in a study of a mutant IDH1 vaccine in newly diagnosed glioma. These receptors lack a known antigen. Sequenced by immunoSEQ multiplex PCR; TCRdb stores in-frame clones only, minus some. The table lists about 50,000 clones, approximately 92% of them singletons, with roughly 2.3% in the top ten. Documented time point: week 35, safety follow-up. Vaccinated patients received 300 ug of mutant IDH1 20-mer peptide per dose, with topical imiquimod. The specimen was PBMCs, collected from a glioma patient whose treatment included an IDH1 peptide vaccine. All receptors come from a man aged 50 or older with glioma.

This clone was observed a few times. The rearrangement joins TRBV6-1 to TRBJ1-4, with unresolved D. Per the germline V gene, CDR1 is MNHNS and CDR2 is SASEGT. V shed 10 bases and J shed 8 bases, with 11 bases lying between them. CDR3 length: 11 residues. CDR3: CATNRGEKLFF. CDR3 nucleotides: TGTGCCACCAACCGCGGGGAAAAACTGTTTTTT.

This clone is a singleton in its sample. The V call is TRBV9, the J call TRBJ2-1; D perhaps matches TRBD2 (5 bases). There are 15 residues in the CDR3. Germline CDR1 SGDLS, CDR2 YYNGEE. V was pared by 0 bases and J by 3 bases, with 10 bases between. The DNA of the CDR3 is TGTGCCAGCAGCGTAGAGCCTAGCAGCTACAATGAGCAGTTCTTC. Its protein is CASSVEPSSYNEQFF.

The chain combines TRBV2 with TRBJ2-2; 8 bases map to TRBD2. This CDR3 is 16 amino acids long. Looked up from germline, CDR1 is SNHLY and CDR2 is FYNNEI. With 7 bases clipped from V and 0 bases from J, the junction kept 7 bases outside the gene matches. CDR3 DNA sequence: TGTGCCAGCATTCTTAGCGGGGCAACGAACACCGGGGAGCTGTTTTTT. Its translation is CASILSGATNTGELFF.

The V and J genes are TRBV15 and TRBJ2-1; D call uncertain. Trimming pared 0 bases from V and 8 bases from J, leaving 2 bases between. CDR1 LNHNV and CDR2 YYDKDF come from the germline V gene (reference sequence). This CDR3 region has 11 residues. CDR3 nucleotides: TGTGCCACCAGCAGAGAGGATGAGCAGTTCTTC. Protein product: CATSREDEQFF.

This chain links TRBV27 with TRBJ2-5, with D possibly matching TRBD1 (6 bases). The germline V gene encodes CDR1 MNHEY and CDR2 SMNVEV (reference sequence). The ends were cut back, 3 bases at V and 0 bases at J, with 11 bases in the middle. The length of the CDR3 is 15 residues. This CDR3 is CASSFIEGDQETQYF. For the CDR3, the DNA is TGTGCCAGCAGTTTTATCGAGGGGGACCAAGAGACCCAGTACTTC.

The chain employs TRBV6-1 and TRBJ2-6; D is uncertain. The germline V gene encodes CDR1 MNHNS and CDR2 SASEGT. The CDR3 runs to 15 residues. V lost 2 bases, J lost 0 bases, and 5 bases lay in between. The DNA for the CDR3 is TGTGCCAGCAGTGAACGTCGCTCTGGGGCCAACGTCCTGACTTTC. It yields the protein CASSERRSGANVLTF.

The V call is TRBV5-5, the J call TRBJ1-5; D is unresolved. Germline V lookup: CDR1 SGHKS, CDR2 YYEKEE (reference sequence). CDR3 length: 18 residues. The V gene lost 0 bases and the J gene lost 2 bases, with 18 bases spanning the gap. The CDR3 protein is CASSLAPMAQGGNQPQHF. In nucleotides, the CDR3 is TGTGCCAGCAGCTTGGCCCCTATGGCGCAAGGAGGCAATCAGCCCCAGCATTTT. Based on the CDR3 plus reference TRBV5-5 and TRBJ1-5, the full variable domain is DAGVTQSPTHLIKTRGQQVTLRCSPISGHKSVSWYQQVLGQGPQFIFQYYEKEERGRGNFPDRFSARQFPNYSSELNVNALLLGDSALYLCASSLAPMAQGGNQPQHFGDGTRLSIL.

This chain uses TRBV7-9 with TRBJ1-2, with unresolved D. This CDR3 has 15 residues. V gave up 1 base and J gave up 4 bases, with 13 bases separating them. Per the germline V gene, CDR1 is SEHNR and CDR2 is FQNEAQ (reference sequence). DNA for the CDR3: TGTGCCAGCAGCTTAGGATCGTCCCTTCCCTATGGCTACACCTTC. Its protein product is CASSLGSSLPYGYTF. The whole variable domain, filled in from reference TRBV7-9 and TRBJ1-2, reads DTGVSQNPRHKITKRGQNVTFRCDPISEHNRLYWYRQTLGQGPEFLTYFQNEAQLEKSRLLSDRFSAERPKGSFSTLEIQRTEQGDSAMYLCASSLGSSLPYGYTFGSGTRLTVV.

The chain links TRBV5-1 to TRBJ1-5; a weak D match, TRBD1 (6 bases). Trimming removed 4 bases from V and 2 bases from J, with 13 bases in between. The CDR3 runs 15 residues. Germline CDR1 SGHRS, CDR2 YFSETQ. The CDR3 DNA is TGCGCCAGCAGCCCAAGGGGGGGTGGCAATCAGCCCCAGCATTTT. Amino acid sequence: CASSPRGGGNQPQHF.

The CDR3 spells CASSTGPTAAYEQYF. Written as DNA, the CDR3 is TGTGCCAGCAGTACCGGACCTACGGCGGCCTACGAGCAGTACTTC. The V gene is TRBV28, the J gene TRBJ2-7; D not certain. The length of the CDR3 is 15 residues. CDR1 is MDHEN and CDR2 is SYDVKM in the germline V gene. The V end was cut by 5 bases, the J end by 2 bases, with 16 bases between.

This chain connects TRBV29-1 to TRBJ1-2; D gene unclear. The CDR3 runs 12 residues. Per the germline V gene, CDR1 is SQVTM and CDR2 is ANQGSEA. V shed 5 bases and J shed 7 bases, with 14 bases lying between them. The CDR3 spells CSVKRQESGYTF. The CDR3 DNA is TGCAGCGTTAAGAGGCAGGAGAGTGGCTACACCTTC.

This chain links TRBV10-1 with TRBJ2-1, with 14 bases aligning to TRBD2. V was pared by 3 bases and J by 9 bases, with 7 bases of the junction left unmatched. Germline CDR1 reads WNHNN; CDR2 reads SYGVQD (reference sequence). The CDR3 sequence is 16 residues long. The DNA of the CDR3 is TGCGCCAGCAGTGACGGGACTAGCGGGAGAGGGGGTGAGCAGTTCTTC. This translates into CASSDGTSGRGGEQFF.

V gene TRBV19 combines with J gene TRBJ1-2; D not certain. Germline CDR1 LNHDA, CDR2 SQIVND (reference sequence). V was pared by 1 base and J by 2 bases, with 8 bases between. The CDR3 consists of 14 residues. CDR3 in DNA: TGTGCCAGTAGTATAGGAGGACGGAACTATGGCTACACCTTC. This gives the protein CASSIGGRNYGYTF.

This clone appeared once. The V and J genes are TRBV18 and TRBJ2-1; TRBD1 is a possible D gene (7 bases). V was trimmed by 4 bases and J by 5 bases, leaving 12 bases between them. The CDR3 sequence is 14 residues long. In germline, CDR1 is KGHSH, CDR2 LQKENI. DNA for the CDR3: TGTGCCAGCTCACTGCGGGACAGACACAATGAGCAGTTCTTC. Encoded protein: CASSLRDRHNEQFF. The whole variable domain, remainder taken from reference TRBV18 and TRBJ2-1, is NAGVMQNPRHLVRRRGQEARLRCSPMKGHSHVYWYRQLPEEGLKFMVYLQKENIIDESGMPKERFSAEFPKEGPSILRIQQVVRGDSAAYFCASSLRDRHNEQFFGPGTRLTVL.

The table lists this clone with a count of one. This chain joins TRBV2 and TRBJ2-3, with D possibly TRBD2 on 5 matching bases. V was clipped by 11 bases and J by 1 base, with 16 bases between them. From germline, CDR1 is SNHLY and CDR2 FYNNEI. The CDR3 runs 14 residues. CDR3 coding DNA: TGTGCCGAAGCAGCGGACCTCGGCACAGATACGCAGTATTTT. Protein sequence: CAEAADLGTDTQYF.

V gene TRBV7-2 combines with J gene TRBJ2-4, with D possibly TRBD1 on 6 matching bases. The CDR3 sequence is 15 residues long. Trimming pared 2 bases from V and 2 bases from J, leaving 10 bases between. Germline CDR1 SGHTA, CDR2 FQGNSA. CDR3 protein: CASSLSGEPKNIQYF. CDR3 nucleotide sequence: TGTGCCAGCAGCTTATCAGGGGAACCCAAAAACATTCAGTACTTC.

The chain recombines TRBV4-3 with TRBJ1-1, with D unclear. CDR3 length equals 15 residues. V lost 0 bases and J 4 bases, leaving 12 bases between the germline ends. Germline values: CDR1 LGHNA, CDR2 YSLEER. DNA of the CDR3: TGCGCCAGCAGCCAAGAGGGCCGCCTCGGCACTGAAGCTTTCTTT. Its translation is CASSQEGRLGTEAFF.

V gene TRBV7-2 combines with J gene TRBJ2-7; D unresolved. This CDR3 is built from 15 residues. V shed 5 bases and J shed 0 bases, with 14 bases lying between them. The germline V gene has CDR1 SGHTA and CDR2 FQGNSA. CDR3 DNA: TGTGCCAGCAGCCAAGGTCGACTGAGCTCCTACGAGCAGTACTTC. Protein sequence: CASSQGRLSSYEQYF. The whole variable domain, remainder taken from reference TRBV7-2 and TRBJ2-7, is GAGVSQSPSNKVTEKGKDVELRCDPISGHTALYWYRQSLGQGLEFLIYFQGNSAPDKSGLPSDRFSAERTGGSVSTLTIQRTQQEDSAVYLCASSQGRLSSYEQYFGPGTRLTVT.

V is TRBV10-1 and J is TRBJ2-3; D possibly corresponds to TRBD2 (6 bases). The V gene's germline CDR1 is WNHNN and CDR2 SYGVQD (reference sequence). This CDR3 spans 18 amino acids. The V end lost 6 bases, the J end lost 2 bases, and 24 bases lay between the germline ends. DNA for the CDR3: TGCGCCAGCAGGTTTAATCGGGACTCTCTGATGCCCACAGATACGCAGTATTTT. Protein sequence: CASRFNRDSLMPTDTQYF.

The chain uses TRBV29-1 and TRBJ1-2; no definite D call. The V end lost 2 bases, the J end lost 7 bases, and 11 bases lay between the germline ends. The CDR3 totals 12 residues. Germline assignment: CDR1 SQVTM and CDR2 ANQGSEA. The CDR3 DNA sequence: TGCAGCGTTGAATCTTGGGGTCGTGGCTACACCTTC. This codes for CSVESWGRGYTF.

The genes are TRBV11-3 and TRBJ2-1; 8 nucleotides align to TRBD1. V gave up 5 bases and J gave up 5 bases; unmatched junction bases: 8. Germline CDR1 and CDR2: SGHNT and YENEEA. The CDR3 has 15 residues. The CDR3 spells CASSQTGTGNNEQFF. The CDR3 coding sequence is TGTGCCAGCAGCCAGACCGGGACAGGCAACAATGAGCAGTTCTTC.

The chain links TRBV2 to TRBJ1-1; no clear D. CDR1 and CDR2 from the germline V gene are SNHLY and FYNNEI. V lost 4 bases and J lost 0, with 6 bases in between. The CDR3 is 13 residues long. The CDR3 here is CASSADLNTEAFF. DNA for the CDR3: TGTGCCAGCAGTGCTGATTTGAACACTGAAGCTTTCTTT.

This rearrangement joins TRBV7-2 to TRBJ2-1; possible D gene TRBD2, 7 bases. V was pared by 7 bases and J by 8 bases, with 18 bases between. The CDR3 consists of 14 residues. The V gene's germline CDR1 is SGHTA and CDR2 FQGNSA. The CDR3 here is CASTLGGGADEQFF. CDR3 bases: TGTGCCAGCACGCTTGGAGGGGGGGCCGATGAGCAGTTCTTC.

The chain is built from TRBV4-3 and TRBJ1-4, with 10 positions matching TRBD1. V lost 1 base and J lost 5; bases outside the gene matches: 4. CDR1 and CDR2 (germline): LGHNA, YSLEER. The CDR3 covers 16 residues. The DNA of the CDR3 is TGCGCCAGCAGCCAAGCGTTGGACAGGGGGAATGAAAAACTGTTTTTT. Its protein is CASSQALDRGNEKLFF.

This chain connects TRBV5-1 to TRBJ2-7, with 8 positions matching TRBD2. Germline lookup yields CDR1 SGHRS and CDR2 YFSETQ. CDR3 length: 13 residues. After removal of 4 bases from V and 4 bases from J, the junction contained 4 bases not matched to a gene. The CDR3 region has the DNA TGCGCCAGCAGCCGAGAGCGGGGGTACGAGCAGTACTTC. Amino acids: CASSRERGYEQYF.

This chain connects TRBV27 to TRBJ2-7; 13 bases are a match to TRBD2. Germline assignment: CDR1 MNHEY and CDR2 SMNVEV (reference sequence). V shed 5 bases, J shed 2 bases, and the junction held 3 bases outside the gene matches. The CDR3 has 15 residues. CDR3 nucleotides: TGTGCCAGCAGTCCTGGGACTAGCGGGGCCTACGAGCAGTACTTC. This gives the protein CASSPGTSGAYEQYF.

The chain recombines TRBV29-1 with TRBJ1-1; D is unresolved. There are 12 residues in the CDR3. The V end was cut by 0 bases, the J end by 4 bases, with 6 bases between. From germline, CDR1 is SQVTM and CDR2 ANQGSEA. In nucleotides, the CDR3 is TGCAGCGTTGAAGATTTTGGCACTGAAGCTTTCTTT. It translates to CSVEDFGTEAFF.